This section outlines one TCR beta chain sequence together with its context. Generated by immunoSEQ multiplex PCR, the TCRdb table keeps only in-frame clones and is missing some. This table has around 34,000 clones, 85% to 95% appearing once. This entry belongs to a study of T cell changes during pregnancy in multiple sclerosis. The CDR3 is 17 amino acids. Germline CDR1 reads SQVTM; CDR2 reads ANQGSEA. Losses at the gene ends were 5 bases for V and 4 bases for J; bases not matched to a gene: 12. The sequencing used CD4+ T cells from peripheral blood mononuclear cells, collected in the second trimester of pregnancy. The J gene is TRBJ2-3, the V gene TRBV29-1; TRBD2 agrees at 13 bases. The receptor was derived from a female donor with multiple sclerosis, enrolled in a pregnancy study. CDR3 nucleotides: TGCAGCGTTCACGGGACTAGCGGGAAGGGAAGATCAGATACGCAGTATTTT. It specifies CSVHGTSGKGRSDTQYF.